Following are 27 T cell receptor beta chains from one sample sequenced in a study of cytomegalovirus exposure and HLA in healthy donors. Primers included in the PCR were 60 Vbeta and 13 Jbeta primers. Clones were read by immunoSEQ multiplex PCR, and TCRdb kept only the in-frame ones, dropping some. This listing includes some 76,000 clones. The sequenced sample consisted of PBMCs. These receptors were taken from a female donor in good health and CMV-seropositive.

The CDR3 sequence: CASSTTENYGYTF. CDR3 sequence (DNA): TGTGCCAGCAGCACGACAGAGAACTATGGCTACACCTTC. The chain couples TRBV9 to TRBJ1-2; D possibly corresponds to TRBD1 (5 bases). V was cut by 4 bases and J by 2 bases, with 9 bases left in between. CDR1 is SGDLS, CDR2 YYNGEE, per germline. CDR3 size: 13 residues.

V and J are TRBV30 and TRBJ2-7; possibly TRBD1 for D (5 bases). CDR3 length: 13 residues. V lost 2 bases to trimming and J lost 2 bases, with 10 bases between them. CDR1 GTSNPN and CDR2 SVGIG come from the germline V gene (reference sequence). The DNA for the CDR3 is TGTGCCTGGAGTACAGACAGCGCCTACGAGCAGTACTTC. This encodes CAWSTDSAYEQYF.

The chain couples TRBV2 to TRBJ1-1; possibly TRBD1 for D (6 bases). Germline loops: CDR1 SNHLY, CDR2 FYNNEI. This CDR3 is 14 amino acids long. Trimming shortened V by 8 bases and J by 4 bases, and 17 bases separated the two germline ends. For the CDR3, the DNA is TGTGCCAGCGGAGGGGGGGGCGGTGGCACTGAAGCTTTCTTT. It specifies CASGGGGGGTEAFF.

This chain connects TRBV6-5 to TRBJ1-5; the D gene is possibly TRBD1 (6 bases). The CDR3 length is 14 residues. Germline V gene data show CDR1 as MNHEY and CDR2 as SVGAGI. V gave up 5 bases and J gave up 6 bases, with 14 bases separating them. The DNA of the CDR3 is TGTGCCAGCAGTATACAGGGTTTTGGTCAGCCCCAGCATTTT. Translation: CASSIQGFGQPQHF.

The V call is TRBV9, the J call TRBJ2-1; TRBD2 aligns across 7 bases. J was trimmed by 8 bases and V by 2 bases; bases with no gene match: 10. Germline V gene data show CDR1 as SGDLS and CDR2 as YYNGEE. This CDR3 is 15 amino acids long. The CDR3 loop reads CASSVGGRAPDEQFF. The CDR3 DNA reads TGTGCCAGCAGCGTTGGTGGGAGGGCCCCGGATGAGCAGTTCTTC. Complete variable domain (other parts from reference TRBV9 and TRBJ2-1): DSGVTQTPKHLITATGQRVTLRCSPRSGDLSVYWYQQSLDQGLQFLIQYYNGEERAKGNILERFSAQQFPDLHSELNLSSLELGDSALYFCASSVGGRAPDEQFFGPGTRLTVL.

The rearrangement uses TRBV19 and TRBJ1-1; D may be TRBD1 (6 bases). The V and J ends lost 2 bases and 2 bases respectively, with 18 bases between them. Germline CDR1 is LNHDA and CDR2 is SQIVND (reference sequence). The CDR3 has 17 amino acids. CDR3 in DNA: TGTGCCAGTAGTATAACGTCTCGTAGGACAGTAAACACTGAAGCTTTCTTT. Translation gives CASSITSRRTVNTEAFF.

The chain is built from TRBV30 and TRBJ2-3, with TRBD2 matching over 13 bases. Germline CDR1 GTSNPN, CDR2 SVGIG (reference sequence). The CDR3 is 15 amino acids. The V gene end was trimmed by 4 bases and the J gene end by 4 bases; junction bases not matched to a gene: 5. CDR3 in amino acids: CAWTQLAGGPDTQYF. As DNA, the CDR3 is TGTGCCTGGACCCAACTAGCGGGGGGGCCAGATACGCAGTATTTT. The whole variable domain, filled in from reference TRBV30 and TRBJ2-3, reads SQTIHQWPATLVQPVGSPLSLECTVEGTSNPNLYWYRQAAGRGLQLLFYSVGIGQISSEVPQNLSASRPQDRQFILSSKKLLLSDSGFYLCAWTQLAGGPDTQYFGPGTRLTVL.

The V call is TRBV5-8, the J call TRBJ2-7, with D possibly matching TRBD1 (7 bases). V was cut by 4 bases and J by 6 bases, with 17 bases left in between. Per germline, CDR1 SGHTS and CDR2 YDEGEE. This CDR3 region has 14 residues. CDR3 sequence (DNA): TGTGCCAGCAGCCTCTGGACAGGAGCGGGCGAGCAGTACTTC. It yields the protein CASSLWTGAGEQYF.

The chain joins TRBV10-3 to TRBJ1-5; a possible D gene is TRBD1 (5 bases). In germline, CDR1 is ENHRY, CDR2 SYGVKD. Trimming took 0 bases from V and 3 from J, leaving 12 bases between them. This CDR3 comprises 16 residues. The CDR3 loop reads CAISESGGTINQPQHF. The DNA for the CDR3 is TGTGCCATCAGTGAGTCGGGGGGAACAATCAATCAGCCCCAGCATTTT.

The rearrangement links TRBV7-9 to TRBJ2-7; 7 nucleotides agree with TRBD1. V lost 5 bases to trimming and J lost 3 bases; unmatched junction nucleotides: 7. The CDR3 length is 14 residues. Germline loops: CDR1 SEHNR, CDR2 FQNEAQ (reference sequence). In nucleotides, the CDR3 is TGTGCCAGCAGCACGGGACAGCCGAACTACGAGCAGTACTTC. This codes for CASSTGQPNYEQYF.

DNA for the CDR3: TGTGCCAGCAGCCCGGGGTTGGAGGGCTACACCTTC. This encodes CASSPGLEGYTF. The chain joins TRBV5-6 to TRBJ1-2; the D is unclear. This CDR3 is 12 amino acids long. From germline, CDR1 is SGHDT and CDR2 YYEEEE. Trimming cost V 4 bases and J 8 bases, with 12 bases left between them. The full variable domain, in which reference TRBV5-6 and TRBJ1-2 provide the parts outside the CDR3, is DAGVTQSPTHLIKTRGQQVTLRCSPKSGHDTVSWYQQALGQGPQFIFQYYEEEERQRGNFPDRFSGHQFPNYSSELNVNALLLGDSALYLCASSPGLEGYTFGSGTRLTVV.

The J gene is TRBJ1-1, the V gene TRBV28; TRBD1 matches 9 bases. The J segment lost 1 base and the V segment lost 1 base, leaving 19 bases of the junction unmatched. Germline V CDR1 and CDR2: MDHEN, SYDVKM. The CDR3 is 21 residues long. CDR3 in DNA: TGTGCCAGCAGTTTATCCTTGGGGGTCTGGGTTGACAGGGGGAGGAACACTGAAGCTTTCTTT. It is translated as CASSLSLGVWVDRGRNTEAFF.

V gene TRBV10-3 combines with J gene TRBJ1-5; 7 positions agree with TRBD1. Trimming at V came to 6 bases and at J to 7 bases, leaving 9 bases not matched to a gene. This CDR3 contains 14 residues. Germline V gene lookup returns CDR1 ENHRY and CDR2 SYGVKD. CDR3 nucleotide sequence: TGTGCCATCAGCATAGACAGGGAGGACCAGCCCCAGCATTTT. Translation gives CAISIDREDQPQHF.

The gene calls are TRBV18 and TRBJ1-1; D is possibly TRBD1 (6 bases). This CDR3 has 14 amino acids. Trimming took off 3 bases at V and 5 bases at J, with 13 bases between the two ends. Germline lookup yields CDR1 KGHSH and CDR2 LQKENI. The CDR3 DNA is TGTGCCAGCTCACCTCAAGCAGGGGAGACTGAAGCTTTCTTT. Protein: CASSPQAGETEAFF. The full variable domain, in which reference TRBV18 and TRBJ1-1 provide the parts outside the CDR3, is NAGVMQNPRHLVRRRGQEARLRCSPMKGHSHVYWYRQLPEEGLKFMVYLQKENIIDESGMPKERFSAEFPKEGPSILRIQQVVRGDSAAYFCASSPQAGETEAFFGQGTRLTVV.

Regarding this clone: The junction departs from germline at one end; a sequencing error may be responsible. The chain couples TRBV4-3 to TRBJ2-3; 9 nucleotides match TRBD1. The length of the CDR3 is 17 residues. Per the germline V gene, CDR1 is LGHNA and CDR2 is YSLEER. The CDR3: CASSRGTGLVGTDKQYF. The CDR3 coding sequence is TGCGCCAGCAGCCGGGGGACAGGGTTGGTAGGTACAGATAAGCAGTATTTT.

The chain has TRBV7-3 and TRBJ2-3; possible D gene TRBD1, 6 bases. CDR1 and CDR2 from the germline V gene are SGHTA and FQGTGA. The CDR3 is 15 residues long. Trimming cost V 1 base and J 1 base, with 9 bases left between them. CDR3 protein: CASSLSRGGTDTQYF. The CDR3 DNA follows: TGTGCCAGCAGCTTAAGCAGGGGCGGCACAGATACGCAGTATTTT.

This rearrangement joins TRBV5-1 to TRBJ2-5, with 9 bases that match TRBD1. V was pared by 0 bases and J by 4 bases, with 1 base of the junction left unmatched. Germline V CDR1 and CDR2: SGHRS, YFSETQ. CDR3 length: 14 amino acids. CDR3 DNA sequence: TGCGCCAGCAGCTTGGGGACAGGGGCAGAGACCCAGTACTTC. This gives the protein CASSLGTGAETQYF.

Remarks on this clone: A junction end diverges from the germline sequence, so it may reflect a read error. This sequence joins TRBV6-5 and TRBJ1-5; a weak D match, TRBD1 (5 bases). The germline CDR1 and CDR2 sequences are MNHEY and SVGAGI. The CDR3 has 16 residues. CDR3 sequence reads: CASSYGAPGGGQHQHF. The DNA of the CDR3 is TGTGCCAGCAGCTACGGGGCTCCTGGCGGTGGTCAGCACCAGCATTTT.

This rearrangement joins TRBV5-6 to TRBJ1-1, with D possibly being TRBD1 (5 bases). CDR1 and CDR2 (germline): SGHDT, YYEEEE. The V gene lost 0 bases and the J gene lost 8 bases, with 17 bases spanning the gap. The CDR3 extends over 15 amino acids. The CDR3 loop reads CASSLGLRVAAEAFF. The CDR3 region has the DNA TGTGCCAGCAGCTTGGGACTCAGGGTAGCCGCCGAAGCTTTCTTT. The full variable domain, completed using reference TRBV5-6 and TRBJ1-1, is DAGVTQSPTHLIKTRGQQVTLRCSPKSGHDTVSWYQQALGQGPQFIFQYYEEEERQRGNFPDRFSGHQFPNYSSELNVNALLLGDSALYLCASSLGLRVAAEAFFGQGTRLTVV.

The chain has TRBV29-1 and TRBJ1-5; 10 bases map to TRBD1. This CDR3 is 17 amino acids long. With 1 base clipped from V and 5 bases from J, the junction kept 11 bases outside the gene matches. The germline V gene has CDR1 SQVTM and CDR2 ANQGSEA. CDR3 DNA sequence: TGCAGCGTTGAAGTCCCGTCCCGGGACAGGGGAGATCAGCCCCAGCATTTT. It encodes CSVEVPSRDRGDQPQHF.

The rearrangement uses TRBV27 and TRBJ2-1; 8 positions match TRBD2. Germline CDR1 and CDR2: MNHEY and SMNVEV (reference sequence). The CDR3 contains 16 residues. V shed 6 bases and J 2 bases; nucleotides not matched to a gene: 9. CDR3 amino acids: CASSLTLAVTYNEQFF. As DNA, the CDR3 is TGTGCCAGCAGCCTCACACTAGCGGTAACCTACAATGAGCAGTTCTTC.

The chain is built from TRBV18 and TRBJ2-7, with a tentative D call TRBD1 (6 bases). The V gene lost 4 bases and the J gene lost 5 bases, with 12 bases spanning the gap. From germline, CDR1 is KGHSH and CDR2 LQKENI. CDR3 size: 13 residues. The CDR3 spells CASSLRPGDEQYF. Written as DNA, the CDR3 is TGTGCCAGCTCACTCAGGCCAGGGGACGAGCAGTACTTC.

The chain is built from TRBV7-2 and TRBJ1-6; D gene uncertain. The V gene's germline CDR1 is SGHTA and CDR2 FQGNSA. V shed 0 bases and J shed 6 bases, with 12 bases lying between them. This CDR3 region has 16 residues. The DNA of the CDR3 is TGTGCCAGCAGCTTAGCAACGACGGGAAGTAATTCACCCCTCCACTTT. As protein: CASSLATTGSNSPLHF. Looking up the rest from reference TRBV7-2 and TRBJ1-6 gives the full variable domain: GAGVSQSPSNKVTEKGKDVELRCDPISGHTALYWYRQSLGQGLEFLIYFQGNSAPDKSGLPSDRFSAERTGGSVSTLTIQRTQQEDSAVYLCASSLATTGSNSPLHFGNGTRLTVT.

The rearrangement joins TRBV7-6 to TRBJ1-1, with TRBD1 identical over 7 bases. V gave up 3 bases and J gave up 6 bases; unmatched junction bases: 4. Germline CDR1 SGHVS, CDR2 FNYEAQ. The CDR3 is 13 amino acids. The CDR3, as DNA: TGTGCCAGCAGCTTTACAGGGGCCCCTGAAGCTTTCTTT. Translating it yields CASSFTGAPEAFF.

The CDR3 here is CASSSPWTAPNEKLFF. The CDR3, as DNA: TGTGCCAGCAGTTCTCCTTGGACAGCGCCTAATGAAAAACTGTTTTTT. The rearrangement uses TRBV28 and TRBJ1-4; a possible D gene is TRBD1 (6 bases). The germline gives CDR1 MDHEN, CDR2 SYDVKM. Trimming took 4 bases from V and 3 from J, leaving 15 bases between them. CDR3 length equals 16 residues. Supplemented by reference TRBV28 and TRBJ1-4, the full variable domain reads DVKVTQSSRYLVKRTGEKVFLECVQDMDHENMFWYRQDPGLGLRLIYFSYDVKMKEKGDIPEGYSVSREKKERFSLILESASTNQTSMYLCASSSPWTAPNEKLFFGSGTQLSVL.

V gene TRBV7-2 combines with J gene TRBJ1-2; D unclear. V was trimmed by 5 bases and J by 4 bases, leaving 11 bases between them. Germline loops: CDR1 SGHTA, CDR2 FQGNSA. The CDR3 contains 13 residues. CDR3 coding DNA: TGTGCCAGCAGCCTCCGGGCGGGCTATGGCTACACCTTC. Its protein product is CASSLRAGYGYTF. The complete variable domain, with remaining parts taken from reference TRBV7-2 and TRBJ1-2, reads GAGVSQSPSNKVTEKGKDVELRCDPISGHTALYWYRQSLGQGLEFLIYFQGNSAPDKSGLPSDRFSAERTGGSVSTLTIQRTQQEDSAVYLCASSLRAGYGYTFGSGTRLTVV.

The chain is built from TRBV4-3 and TRBJ2-6; TRBD2 matches at 11 bases. V shed 0 bases and J 0 bases; nucleotides not matched to a gene: 1. Germline assignment: CDR1 LGHNA and CDR2 YSLEER. The CDR3 runs to 18 residues. This CDR3 is CASSQDTSGGSGANVLTF. The CDR3 bases are TGCGCCAGCAGCCAAGATACTAGCGGGGGCTCTGGGGCCAACGTCCTGACTTTC.